The entry below gives a single TCR beta chain sequence along with its context. The data originate from a study of cytomegalovirus exposure and HLA in healthy donors. Healthy donors of bone marrow made up the group. 13 Jbeta primers and 60 Vbeta primers were used for the PCR. The repertoire was sequenced with immunoSEQ multiplex PCR; TCRdb's copy has only in-frame clones and lacks some. The repertoire holds over 90,000 clones, with around 80% as singletons. The CDR3 length is 15 residues. The germline V gene has CDR1 SGHTA and CDR2 FQGTGA. Germline trimming cut 6 bases from V and 2 bases from J; bases unmatched to any gene: 5.

The sequence derives from a woman younger than 35 in good health and CMV-seropositive. The gene calls are TRBV7-3 and TRBJ2-5; 11 bases match TRBD2. Material: PBMCs. DNA of the CDR3: TGTGCCAGCAGTACTAGCGGGGGAAGACAAGAGACCCAGTACTTC. The encoded protein is CASSTSGGRQETQYF.